The entry below describes one TCR beta chain. The CDR3 runs 15 residues. The germline CDR1 and CDR2 sequences are SGDLS and YYNGEE. Trimming pared 4 bases from V and 8 bases from J, leaving 18 bases between. This record belongs to a study of blood T cell repertoires in COVID-19. Looking at the study overall: From the United States, Italy and Spain came samples of acute and convalescent COVID-19. Sample material is recorded as cDNA or gDNA derived from T cells, B-cell-depleted T cells, or PBMCs.

In the original workflow: Amplification of reference gene primers provided the estimated nucleated cell counts. Here immunoSEQ multiplex PCR was the method, and the copy in TCRdb shows in-frame clones only, minus some. V, J and clone size are taken as reported in that table, and D and trimming were inferred from the DNA itself. The sample gives approximately 61,000 clones, around four fifths of which show up once; roughly 5.5% is in the top ten. The receptor comes from a man in his 70s with acute or convalescent COVID-19. Sequencing was performed on peripheral blood. V gene TRBV9 combines with J gene TRBJ1-4; D gene ambiguous. The CDR3 spells CASSPDSGEGEKLFF. The CDR3 nucleotides read TGTGCCAGCAGCCCCGACTCCGGTGAGGGAGAAAAACTGTTTTTT.